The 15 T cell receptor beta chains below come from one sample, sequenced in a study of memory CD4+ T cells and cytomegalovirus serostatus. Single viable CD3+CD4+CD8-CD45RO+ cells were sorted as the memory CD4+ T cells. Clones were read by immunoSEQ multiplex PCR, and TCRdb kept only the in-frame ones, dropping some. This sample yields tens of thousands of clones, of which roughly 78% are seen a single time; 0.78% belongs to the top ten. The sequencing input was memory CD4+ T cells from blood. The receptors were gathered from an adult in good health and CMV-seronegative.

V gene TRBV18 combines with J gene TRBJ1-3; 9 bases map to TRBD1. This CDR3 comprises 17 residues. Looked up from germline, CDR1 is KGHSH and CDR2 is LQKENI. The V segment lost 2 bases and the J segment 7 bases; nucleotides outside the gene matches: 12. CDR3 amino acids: CASSPTPLTGGGNTIYF. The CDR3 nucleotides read TGTGCCAGCTCACCAACGCCTCTTACAGGGGGCGGGAACACCATATATTTT. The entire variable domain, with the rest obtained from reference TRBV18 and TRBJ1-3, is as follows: NAGVMQNPRHLVRRRGQEARLRCSPMKGHSHVYWYRQLPEEGLKFMVYLQKENIIDESGMPKERFSAEFPKEGPSILRIQQVVRGDSAAYFCASSPTPLTGGGNTIYFGEGSWLTVV.

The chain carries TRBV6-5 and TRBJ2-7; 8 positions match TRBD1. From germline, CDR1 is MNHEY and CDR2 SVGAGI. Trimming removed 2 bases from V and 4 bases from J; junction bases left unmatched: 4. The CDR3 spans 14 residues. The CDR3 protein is CASSYKDREYEQYF. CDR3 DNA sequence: TGTGCCAGCAGTTACAAGGACAGGGAATACGAGCAGTACTTC.

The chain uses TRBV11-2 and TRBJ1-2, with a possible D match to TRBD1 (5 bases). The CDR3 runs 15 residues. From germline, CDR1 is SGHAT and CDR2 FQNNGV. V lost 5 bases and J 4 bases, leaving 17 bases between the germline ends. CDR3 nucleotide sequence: TGTGCCAGCAGCAGAATAGGGAGGGGCGGCTATGGCTACACCTTC. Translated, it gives CASSRIGRGGYGYTF.

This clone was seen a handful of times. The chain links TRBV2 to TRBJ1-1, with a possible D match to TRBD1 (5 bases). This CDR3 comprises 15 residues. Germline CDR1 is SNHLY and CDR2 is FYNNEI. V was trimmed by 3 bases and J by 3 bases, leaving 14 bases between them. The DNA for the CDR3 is TGTGCCAGCAGTGATGGAGGGTTAGGGGACACTGAAGCTTTCTTT. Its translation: CASSDGGLGDTEAFF.

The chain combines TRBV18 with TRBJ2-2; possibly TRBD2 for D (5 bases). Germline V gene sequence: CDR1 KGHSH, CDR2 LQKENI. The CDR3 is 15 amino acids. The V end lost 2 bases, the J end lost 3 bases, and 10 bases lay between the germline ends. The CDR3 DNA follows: TGTGCCAGCTCACCAGGCGCCGGGGACACCGGGGAGCTGTTTTTT. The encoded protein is CASSPGAGDTGELFF.

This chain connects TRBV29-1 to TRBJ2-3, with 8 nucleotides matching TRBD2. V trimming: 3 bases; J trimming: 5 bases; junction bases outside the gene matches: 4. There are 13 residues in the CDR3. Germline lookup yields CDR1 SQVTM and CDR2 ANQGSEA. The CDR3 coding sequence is TGCAGCGTTGAGCCCAGCGGGAGAGATACGCAGTATTTT. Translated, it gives CSVEPSGRDTQYF.

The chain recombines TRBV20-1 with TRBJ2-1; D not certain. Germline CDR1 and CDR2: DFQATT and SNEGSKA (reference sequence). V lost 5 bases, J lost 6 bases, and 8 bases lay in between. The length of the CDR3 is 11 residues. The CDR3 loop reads CSASAGNEQFF. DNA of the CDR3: TGCAGTGCTTCAGCTGGCAATGAGCAGTTCTTC.

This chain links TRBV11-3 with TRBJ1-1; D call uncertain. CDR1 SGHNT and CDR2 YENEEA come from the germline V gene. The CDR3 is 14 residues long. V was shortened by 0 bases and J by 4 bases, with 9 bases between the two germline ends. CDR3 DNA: TGTGCCAGCAGCTTAGATGGAGATTTCACTGAAGCTTTCTTT. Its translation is CASSLDGDFTEAFF.

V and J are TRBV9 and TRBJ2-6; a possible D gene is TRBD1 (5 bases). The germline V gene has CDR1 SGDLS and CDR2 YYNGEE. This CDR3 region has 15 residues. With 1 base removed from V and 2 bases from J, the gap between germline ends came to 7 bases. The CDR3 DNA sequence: TGTGCCAGCAGCGTAAGGGGCCCTGGGGCCAACGTCCTGACTTTC. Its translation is CASSVRGPGANVLTF.

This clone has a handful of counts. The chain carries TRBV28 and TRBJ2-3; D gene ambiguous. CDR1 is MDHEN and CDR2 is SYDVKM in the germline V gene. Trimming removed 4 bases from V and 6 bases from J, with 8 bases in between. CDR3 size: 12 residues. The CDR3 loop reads CASSSAWDTQYF. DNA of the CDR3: TGTGCCAGCAGTTCCGCTTGGGATACGCAGTATTTT.

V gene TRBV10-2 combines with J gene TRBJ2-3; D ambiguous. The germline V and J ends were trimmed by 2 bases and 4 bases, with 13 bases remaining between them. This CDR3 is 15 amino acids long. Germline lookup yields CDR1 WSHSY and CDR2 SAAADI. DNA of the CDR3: TGCGCCAGCAGTGAGGGCGCGGAGTGGGCAGATACGCAGTATTTT. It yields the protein CASSEGAEWADTQYF.

In nucleotides, the CDR3 is TGTGCCAGCAGTCAAGGGAATCCTCCGGAGCAGTACTTC. Protein: CASSQGNPPEQYF. The J gene is TRBJ2-7, the V gene TRBV25-1, with D hard to call. Trimming took 5 bases from V and 7 from J, leaving 15 bases between them. Per the germline V gene, CDR1 is MGHDK and CDR2 is SYGVNS. The CDR3 consists of 13 residues.

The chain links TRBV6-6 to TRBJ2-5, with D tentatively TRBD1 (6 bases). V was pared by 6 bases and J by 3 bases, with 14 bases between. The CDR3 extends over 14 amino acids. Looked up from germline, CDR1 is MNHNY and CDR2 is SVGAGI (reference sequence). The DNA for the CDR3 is TGTGCCAGCAGCCCGTCCAACAGGGAAGAGACCCAGTACTTC. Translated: CASSPSNREETQYF.

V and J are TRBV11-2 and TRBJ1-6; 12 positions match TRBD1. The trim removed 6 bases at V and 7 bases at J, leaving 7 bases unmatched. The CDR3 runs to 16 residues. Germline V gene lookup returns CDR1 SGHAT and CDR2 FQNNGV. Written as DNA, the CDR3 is TGTGCCAGCAGACGTCCGGGACAGGGGGCCAATTCACCCCTCCACTTT. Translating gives CASRRPGQGANSPLHF.

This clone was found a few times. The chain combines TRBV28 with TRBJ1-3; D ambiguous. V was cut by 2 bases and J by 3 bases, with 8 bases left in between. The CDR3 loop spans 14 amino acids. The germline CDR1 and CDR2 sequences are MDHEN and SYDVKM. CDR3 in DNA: TGTGCCAGCAGTTTAAAATGGGGTGGAAACACCATATATTTT. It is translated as CASSLKWGGNTIYF.